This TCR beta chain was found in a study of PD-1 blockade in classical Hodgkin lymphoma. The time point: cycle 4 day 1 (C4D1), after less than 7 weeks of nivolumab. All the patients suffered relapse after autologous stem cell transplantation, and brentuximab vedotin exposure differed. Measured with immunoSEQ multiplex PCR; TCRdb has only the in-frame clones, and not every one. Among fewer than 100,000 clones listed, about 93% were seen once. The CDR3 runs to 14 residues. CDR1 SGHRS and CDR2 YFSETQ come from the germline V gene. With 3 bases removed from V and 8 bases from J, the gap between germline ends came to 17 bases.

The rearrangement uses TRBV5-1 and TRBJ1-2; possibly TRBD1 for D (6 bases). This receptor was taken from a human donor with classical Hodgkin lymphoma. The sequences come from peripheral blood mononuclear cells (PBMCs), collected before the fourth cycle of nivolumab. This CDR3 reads CASSWEQGSEGYTF. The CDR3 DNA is TGCGCCAGCAGCTGGGAGCAGGGGAGTGAAGGCTACACCTTC.